This T cell receptor beta chain was captured by sequencing in a study of long-term antiretroviral therapy in people with HIV. Study context: First collections came about a decade before the 2015 immediate-ART recommendation. Study-wide findings and caveats: Drawn between about 2003 and 2017, the blood was possibly obtained under older ART regimens.

Sequencing relied on immunoSEQ assay v3.0, run at survey level. The sequencing target was 40,000-50,000 T-cell genomes per sample. Measured with immunoSEQ multiplex PCR; TCRdb has only the in-frame clones, and not every one. The data hold 15,000 to 20,000 clones, with roughly 80% observed a single time. Every specimen held between roughly 0.85-11 million cryopreserved PBMC. These were thawed and washed before DNA extraction. A note on this clone: Antigen specificity is unknown.

Germline loops: CDR1 KGHSY, CDR2 FQNENV. The CDR3 runs to 15 residues. Trimming shortened V by 1 base and J by 3 bases, and 10 bases separated the two germline ends. The TCR comes from a man aged 18-30 years with HIV. V and J are TRBV16 and TRBJ2-1; D gene uncertain. The material sequenced was unsorted PBMCs, taken 0.9 years after starting antiretroviral therapy. The CDR3 loop reads CASSQYLAVYNEQFF. The CDR3 coding sequence is TGTGCCAGCAGCCAATACCTCGCAGTCTACAATGAGCAGTTCTTC.